Listed below are T cell receptor beta chains from one sample, sequenced in a study of shared clonotypes between healthy human individuals. Method: immunoSEQ multiplex PCR; TCRdb's copy keeps in-frame clones and lacks some. The profile shows 2 million to 2.5 million clones, 90% to 95% of them singletons. The source material was naive CD8+ T cells from PBMCs. The receptors shown here come from a man aged 18 to 35 in good health. Some clones in this sample may be carry-over from other donors' samples. Both conserved end residues are part of each CDR3. A D gene is named only where the DNA matches it firmly.

TGTGCCAGCAGTCCGGCGGGAGTAGCCAAAAACATTCAGTACTTC	CASSPAGVAKNIQYF	15	TRBJ2-4	TRBD2	TRBV2
TGTGCCAGCAGTTTAATCAGGGGAACTGGGGCCAACGTCCTGACTTTC	CASSLIRGTGANVLTF	16	TRBJ2-6	-	TRBV28
TGCAGCGTTTTTGCGGGAGGCCGCCCCTACGAGCAGTACTTC	CSVFAGGRPYEQYF	14	TRBJ2-7	TRBD2	TRBV29-1
TGTGCCAGCAGCCCTTACTTCGACGGATTCACCTACAATGAGCAGTTCTTC	CASSPYFDGFTYNEQFF	17	TRBJ2-1	-	TRBV7-8
TGTGCCAGCAGCTTAACAGGCAGGTCGGACACCATATATTTT	CASSLTGRSDTIYF	14	TRBJ1-3	-	TRBV7-3
TGTGCCAGCAGCCAAGGTCCGGGAGCGGAACTTCGGGAGCAGTTCTTC	CASSQGPGAELREQFF	16	TRBJ2-1	-	TRBV4-2
TGTGCCAGCAGTGGAGCGTGGGGGCAGGATGGCTACACCTTC	CASSGAWGQDGYTF	14	TRBJ1-2	-	TRBV6-6
TGTGCCAGCAGTTCGAGCTCATATCAGCCCCAGCATTTT	CASSSSSYQPQHF	13	TRBJ1-5	-	TRBV27
TGTGCCAGCAGCCCCCTGACTAGCGGGGGGAGATACAATGAGCAGTTCTTC	CASSPLTSGGRYNEQFF	17	TRBJ2-1	TRBD2	TRBV9
TGTGCCGGACTAGCGGGAGTCTCTCTCACGCAGTATTTT	CAGLAGVSLTQYF	13	TRBJ2-3	TRBD2	TRBV2
TGTGCCAGCAGCCCCGTAGGCAGGACCCCACGGGGTGAGCAGTTCTTC	CASSPVGRTPRGEQFF	16	TRBJ2-1	-	TRBV9
TGTGCCAGCGGGCTGGGGGGGTTGGGTGAAAAACTGTTTTTT	CASGLGGLGEKLFF	14	TRBJ1-4	-	TRBV27
TGTGCCAGCAGTTTGGCCAGTGGGACAACTAATGAAAAACTGTTTTTT	CASSLASGTTNEKLFF	16	TRBJ1-4	-	TRBV28
TGTGCCAGCAGTTTATCGTGGCGGGAACGTCCCTACAATGAGCAGTTCTTC	CASSLSWRERPYNEQFF	17	TRBJ2-1	-	TRBV27
TGCGCCAGCAGCCAAGGGTGGGGAGCGGGAGGGGAGACCCAGTACTTC	CASSQGWGAGGETQYF	16	TRBJ2-5	TRBD2	TRBV4-1
TGTGCCAGCAGCTTAGACTATGCGAGGGAGCAGTACTTC	CASSLDYAREQYF	13	TRBJ2-7	-	TRBV7-9